The clone carrying this TCR beta chain has only a few counts. Enrollment of patients from Seattle took place during active infection, with longitudinal follow-up. This specimen comes from a study of blood T cell repertoires in COVID-19. Overall study: Samples of COVID-19 (acute and convalescent) were obtained from the United States, Italy and Spain. T cells, B-cell-depleted T cells, or PBMCs supplied cDNA or gDNA.

In the authors' workflow: Reference gene primer amplification gave nucleated cell count estimates. Some clones are missing from TCRdb's copy, which holds only in-frame ones; the method was immunoSEQ multiplex PCR. That table supplies the V and J calls and clone size; D and trimming were determined from the DNA. The sample has 100,000 to 150,000 clones, roughly nine tenths seen once. This receptor was identified in a woman aged 70-85 years with COVID-19, enrolled during active disease. The sample comprised peripheral blood.

The CDR3 reads CASSFGQGAHETQYF. The CDR3 coding sequence is TGTGCCAGCAGCTTCGGACAGGGGGCGCATGAGACCCAGTACTTC. This chain links TRBV7-9 with TRBJ2-5, with 11 bases matching TRBD1. The trim removed 3 bases at V and 5 bases at J, leaving 5 bases unmatched. Germline V gives CDR1 SEHNR, CDR2 FQNEAQ (reference sequence). The CDR3 totals 15 residues.